Below, 21 T cell receptor beta chains from the same sample are listed, as sequenced in a study of cytotoxic CD8 clonotypes in ibrutinib-treated CLL. Libraries were prepared by immunoSEQ multiplex PCR; TCRdb keeps only in-frame clonotypes and omits some of them. Here the sample spans around 130,000 clones, 80% to 85% being singletons. The sequences come from PBMCs, collected after 24 months of ibrutinib treatment. These receptors originate from a human donor with chronic lymphocytic leukemia.

This clone has a handful of counts. The chain carries TRBV5-1 and TRBJ1-4, with TRBD1 as a possible D gene (5 bases). The CDR3 spans 18 residues. Germline V gene sequence: CDR1 SGHRS, CDR2 YFSETQ. Trimming pared 4 bases from V and 4 bases from J, leaving 23 bases between. The CDR3 DNA follows: TGCGCCAGCAGCCTGGGTCCGGGCTGGGGCGGAGTTAATGAAAAACTGTTTTTT. Protein product: CASSLGPGWGGVNEKLFF.

V and J are TRBV27 and TRBJ1-6; D not resolved. V lost 10 bases, J lost 3 bases, and 13 bases lay in between. CDR1 MNHEY and CDR2 SMNVEV come from the germline V gene (reference sequence). The CDR3 has 14 amino acids. In DNA form, the CDR3 reads TGTGCCACGTCTCCCGCTGGCTATAATTCACCCCTCCACTTT. Residues: CATSPAGYNSPLHF.

V gene TRBV18 combines with J gene TRBJ2-3; D gene ambiguous. The V gene lost 4 bases and the J gene lost 2 bases, with 10 bases spanning the gap. The CDR3 has 14 residues. CDR1 KGHSH and CDR2 LQKENI come from the germline V gene. DNA of the CDR3: TGTGCCAGCTCACGGACCCATATCACAGATACGCAGTATTTT. Translating gives CASSRTHITDTQYF.

The J gene is TRBJ1-2, the V gene TRBV5-4; 7 nucleotides align to TRBD1. Germline CDR1 is SGHNT and CDR2 is YYREEE (reference sequence). V shed 4 bases, J shed 2 bases, and the junction held 5 bases outside the gene matches. CDR3 length: 14 residues. The CDR3 loop is CASSRGQKNYGYTF. In DNA form, the CDR3 reads TGTGCCAGCAGCCGGGGACAGAAGAACTATGGCTACACCTTC.

The chain is built from TRBV7-9 and TRBJ2-7; 13 bases are a match to TRBD2. The CDR3 extends over 17 amino acids. Germline CDR1 is SEHNR and CDR2 is FQNEAQ (reference sequence). V was pared by 5 bases and J by 2 bases, with 9 bases of the junction left unmatched. The CDR3 DNA reads as TGTGCCAGCAGCCTCCCGGGACTAGCGGGGCCTGCCTACGAGCAGTACTTC. Its protein product is CASSLPGLAGPAYEQYF.

The rearrangement links TRBV7-6 to TRBJ2-5; D not resolved. This CDR3 spans 16 amino acids. Trimming shortened V by 2 bases and J by 0 bases, and 13 bases separated the two germline ends. The V gene's germline CDR1 is SGHVS and CDR2 FNYEAQ. CDR3 nucleotides: TGTGCCAGCAGCTTAAGTGGAGACATGTACCAAGAGACCCAGTACTTC. It specifies CASSLSGDMYQETQYF.

The CDR3 sequence: CAWSQGGNTIYF. Here the CDR3 DNA reads TGTGCCTGGAGTCAGGGTGGAAACACCATATATTTT. J is TRBJ1-3 and V is TRBV30; possibly TRBD1 for D (5 bases). This CDR3 contains 12 residues. CDR1 is GTSNPN and CDR2 is SVGIG in the germline V gene (reference sequence). V shed 2 bases and J shed 3 bases, with 5 bases lying between them.

The chain uses TRBV7-9 and TRBJ2-4, with D perhaps assigned TRBD1 or TRBD2 (7 bases each). Trimming cost V 0 bases and J 8 bases, with 14 bases left between them. Looked up from germline, CDR1 is SEHNR and CDR2 is FQNEAQ (reference sequence). The CDR3 contains 15 residues. CDR3 bases: TGTGCCAGCAGCTTAGCGCCCCCAGGGGGGGACATTCAGTACTTC. This gives the protein CASSLAPPGGDIQYF.

The CDR3 here is CSVEVSTTTEAFF. The CDR3 DNA follows: TGCAGCGTTGAAGTCTCAACCACGACTGAAGCTTTCTTT. The chain has TRBV29-1 and TRBJ1-1; no clear D gene. Germline loops: CDR1 SQVTM, CDR2 ANQGSEA. This CDR3 spans 13 amino acids. The V end lost 1 base, the J end lost 5 bases, and 11 bases lay between the germline ends.

The chain links TRBV7-2 to TRBJ2-7, with a tentative D call TRBD2 (5 bases). CDR1 and CDR2 (germline): SGHTA, FQGNSA. The CDR3 consists of 13 residues. The germline V and J ends were trimmed by 5 bases and 2 bases, with 10 bases remaining between them. Written as DNA, the CDR3 is TGTGCCAGCAGCCAGCGGAGAACCTACGAGCAGTACTTC. Residues: CASSQRRTYEQYF.

In nucleotides, the CDR3 is TGTGCCAGCAGCGGGGACAGGGGAGGTTACGAGCAGTACTTC. This codes for CASSGDRGGYEQYF. The chain combines TRBV7-2 with TRBJ2-7; TRBD1 agrees at 10 bases. Trimming at V came to 5 bases and at J to 4 bases, leaving 5 bases not matched to a gene. The CDR3 spans 14 residues. Germline V gene sequence: CDR1 SGHTA, CDR2 FQGNSA.

This chain uses TRBV11-2 with TRBJ2-1; TRBD1 aligns across 9 bases. The germline V gene encodes CDR1 SGHAT and CDR2 FQNNGV. V shed 2 bases, J shed 7 bases, and the junction held 9 bases outside the gene matches. This CDR3 is 16 amino acids long. The CDR3 region is CASSLWTGTGRNEQFF. DNA of the CDR3: TGTGCCAGCAGCTTATGGACGGGGACAGGGCGGAATGAGCAGTTCTTC.

Only one count was recorded for this clone. The chain joins TRBV6-1 to TRBJ2-5; D assignment may be TRBD1 or TRBD2 (5 bases each). V lost 6 bases to trimming and J lost 2 bases, with 13 bases between them. The germline V gene encodes CDR1 MNHNS and CDR2 SASEGT. The CDR3 runs 14 residues. CDR3 bases: TGTGCCAGCAGGGCTACTAGGGGTCAAGAGACCCAGTACTTC. Its translation is CASRATRGQETQYF.

The rearrangement links TRBV5-1 to TRBJ2-5, with D tentatively TRBD1 (5 bases). The germline CDR1 and CDR2 sequences are SGHRS and YFSETQ. V dropped 4 bases and J dropped 4 bases, with 20 bases sitting between them. The CDR3 has 16 amino acids. DNA for the CDR3: TGCGCCAGCAGCCCCCCCCCTGGGCAGGGCGGAGAGACCCAGTACTTC. It specifies CASSPPPGQGGETQYF.

Here the CDR3 DNA reads TGCGCCAGCAGCCTAGAACGGACAGGGGGCTTGGGTGAAGCTTTCTTT. The encoded protein is CASSLERTGGLGEAFF. V gene TRBV5-1 combines with J gene TRBJ1-1; 11 nucleotides align to TRBD1. Trimming took 4 bases from V and 7 from J; bases not matched to a gene: 12. The CDR3 totals 16 residues. The germline gives CDR1 SGHRS, CDR2 YFSETQ.

The chain joins TRBV9 to TRBJ2-7; the D gene is possibly TRBD2 (6 bases). CDR3 size: 15 residues. Trimming took 0 bases from V and 1 from J, leaving 11 bases between them. CDR1 and CDR2 from the germline V gene are SGDLS and YYNGEE. The CDR3 DNA is TGTGCCAGCAGCGTAGGGGGGGACTCTTCCTACGAGCAGTACTTC. Residues: CASSVGGDSSYEQYF.

The chain carries TRBV11-2 and TRBJ1-2, with D perhaps TRBD1 (6 bases). This CDR3 is 14 amino acids long. With 5 bases removed from V and 4 bases from J, the gap between germline ends came to 14 bases. Germline CDR1 and CDR2: SGHAT and FQNNGV. The CDR3 reads CASSQGSDSYGYTF. The CDR3, as DNA: TGTGCCAGCAGCCAGGGGTCCGACAGCTATGGCTACACCTTC.

This clone was counted once. V is TRBV2 and J is TRBJ1-6, with 10 bases aligning to TRBD1. Germline loops: CDR1 SNHLY, CDR2 FYNNEI. V dropped 6 bases and J dropped 14; count of bases not matched to a gene: 10. CDR3 length: 14 amino acids. CDR3 sequence (DNA): TGTGCCAGCAGGCCGGACAGGGGGTTTGGGGCCCTCCACTTT. It codes for CASRPDRGFGALHF.

This clone came up once. CDR3 nucleotide sequence: TGTGCCAGCAGTTTATCAGGGGTTAGCACAGATACGCAGTATTTT. Its protein product is CASSLSGVSTDTQYF. The chain links TRBV28 to TRBJ2-3; maybe TRBD1 (6 bases). Per germline, CDR1 MDHEN and CDR2 SYDVKM. Between the trimmed V and J ends, which lost 1 base and 0 bases, there was a span of 8 bases. There are 15 residues in the CDR3.

This chain's CDR3 is CASSYPNEGEAFF. CDR3 bases: TGTGCCAGCAGCTACCCTAATGAGGGTGAAGCTTTCTTT. This rearrangement joins TRBV5-8 to TRBJ1-1; D uncertain. The CDR3 totals 13 residues. The germline V and J ends were trimmed by 3 bases and 7 bases, with 13 bases remaining between them. Germline CDR1 and CDR2: SGHTS and YDEGEE.

The chain carries TRBV4-3 and TRBJ2-1; 8 nucleotides match TRBD2. The CDR3 loop spans 15 amino acids. Losses at the gene ends were 3 bases for V and 2 bases for J; bases not matched to a gene: 3. Germline loops: CDR1 LGHNA, CDR2 YSLEER. The DNA for the CDR3 is TGCGCCAGCAGCCAGGCGGGGGGCGCCTACAATGAGCAGTTCTTC. Its protein is CASSQAGGAYNEQFF.